This TCR beta chain was sequenced in a study of blood T cell repertoires in COVID-19. Across the whole study: Collection of acute and convalescent COVID-19 samples took place in the United States, Italy and Spain. The cDNA or gDNA used as material had been derived from T cells, B-cell-depleted T cells, or PBMCs.

This CDR3 is built from 15 residues. Germline V lookup: CDR1 MNHEY, CDR2 SVGAGI. With 2 bases removed from V and 3 bases from J, the gap between germline ends came to 10 bases. Authors' analysis steps: Cell counts per sample came from amplifying reference gene primers. Measured with immunoSEQ multiplex PCR; TCRdb has only the in-frame clones, and not every one. That table is the source of V, J and clone size, and D and trimming were worked out from the DNA. The data contain about 170,000 clones, roughly 89% of them singletons. The TCR was taken from a man aged 18 to 29 with active or convalescent COVID-19. Sequencing input: peripheral blood. The chain links TRBV6-5 to TRBJ1-4, with D perhaps matching TRBD1 (5 bases). The CDR3 coding sequence is TGTGCCAGCAGTTACGATGGGGCGCCTAATGAAAAACTGTTTTTT. Protein: CASSYDGAPNEKLFF.